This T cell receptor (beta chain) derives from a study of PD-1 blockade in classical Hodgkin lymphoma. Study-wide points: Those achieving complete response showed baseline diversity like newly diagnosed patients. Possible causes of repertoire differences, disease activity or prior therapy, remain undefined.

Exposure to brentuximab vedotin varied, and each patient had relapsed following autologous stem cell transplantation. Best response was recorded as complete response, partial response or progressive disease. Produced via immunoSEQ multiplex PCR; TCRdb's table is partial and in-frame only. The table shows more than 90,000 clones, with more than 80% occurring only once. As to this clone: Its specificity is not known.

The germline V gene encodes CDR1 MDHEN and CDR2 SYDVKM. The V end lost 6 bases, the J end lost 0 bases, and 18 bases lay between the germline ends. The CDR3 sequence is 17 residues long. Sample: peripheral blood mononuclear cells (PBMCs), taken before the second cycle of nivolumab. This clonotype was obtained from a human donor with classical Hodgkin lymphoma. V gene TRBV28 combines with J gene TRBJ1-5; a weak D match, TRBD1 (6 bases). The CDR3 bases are TGTGCCAGCAGCTCCCTGGGGGGGCTTTTTAGCAATCAGCCCCAGCATTTT. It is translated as CASSSLGGLFSNQPQHF.